This T cell receptor (beta chain) was sequenced in a study of cytotoxic CD8 clonotypes in ibrutinib-treated CLL. The wider study: The patient breakdown showed approximately 11 relapsed/refractory and around 16 treatment-naive cases, with about 18 IGHV unmutated. Partial responses numbered roughly 25 and complete responses 2; after a median about 74 months, 14 stayed remitted and approximately twelve progressed. Samples had a mean of around 250,000 productive templates and tens of thousands of productive rearrangements.

There are 16 residues in the CDR3. V gave up 5 bases and J gave up 4 bases; unmatched junction bases: 14. The V gene's germline CDR1 is LNHDA and CDR2 SQIVND (reference sequence). Produced via immunoSEQ multiplex PCR; TCRdb's table is partial and in-frame only. The table includes around 140,000 clones, roughly 80% detected once. V usage is TRBV19 and J usage is TRBJ2-7; 7 nucleotides agree with TRBD1. Source: PBMCs, taken after 12 months of ibrutinib treatment. The TCR sequence derives from a human donor with chronic lymphocytic leukemia. CDR3 protein: CASSDRDSQARYEQYF. The CDR3 DNA sequence: TGTGCCAGTAGTGACCGGGACAGCCAAGCCAGGTACGAGCAGTACTTC.